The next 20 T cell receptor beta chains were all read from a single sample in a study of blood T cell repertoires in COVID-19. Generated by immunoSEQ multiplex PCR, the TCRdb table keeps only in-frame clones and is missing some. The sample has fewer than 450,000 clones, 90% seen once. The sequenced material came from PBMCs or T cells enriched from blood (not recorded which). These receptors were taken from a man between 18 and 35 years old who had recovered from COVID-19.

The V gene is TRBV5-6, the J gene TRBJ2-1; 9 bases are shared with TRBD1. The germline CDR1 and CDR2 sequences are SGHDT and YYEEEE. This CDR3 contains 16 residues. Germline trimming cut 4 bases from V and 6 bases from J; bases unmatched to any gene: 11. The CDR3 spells CASSVAGTGMSNEQFF. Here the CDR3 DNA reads TGTGCCAGCAGCGTCGCGGGGACAGGGATGTCCAATGAGCAGTTCTTC.

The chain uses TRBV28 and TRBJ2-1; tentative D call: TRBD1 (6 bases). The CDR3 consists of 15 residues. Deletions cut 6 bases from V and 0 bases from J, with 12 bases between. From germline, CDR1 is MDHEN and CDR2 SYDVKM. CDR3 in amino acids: CASSRGGGSYNEQFF. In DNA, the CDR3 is TGTGCCAGCAGCCGAGGGGGTGGCTCCTACAATGAGCAGTTCTTC.

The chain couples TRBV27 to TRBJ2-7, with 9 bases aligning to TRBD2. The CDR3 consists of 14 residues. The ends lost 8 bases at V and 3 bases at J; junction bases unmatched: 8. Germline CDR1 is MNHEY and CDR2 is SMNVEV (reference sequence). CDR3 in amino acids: CASCPLAGSYEQYF. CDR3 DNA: TGTGCCAGCTGCCCGCTAGCGGGAAGCTACGAGCAGTACTTC.

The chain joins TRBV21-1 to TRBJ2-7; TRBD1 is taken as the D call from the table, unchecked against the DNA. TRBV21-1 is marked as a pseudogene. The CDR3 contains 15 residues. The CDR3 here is CASSKLTVGIYEQYF. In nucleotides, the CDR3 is TGTGCCAGCAGCAAATTGACAGTAGGGATCTACGAGCAGTACTTC.

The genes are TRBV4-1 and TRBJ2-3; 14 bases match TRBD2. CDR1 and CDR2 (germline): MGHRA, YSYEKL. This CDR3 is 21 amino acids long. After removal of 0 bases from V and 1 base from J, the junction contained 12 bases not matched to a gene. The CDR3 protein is CASSQDRGLAGEWLGTDTQYF. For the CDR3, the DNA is TGCGCCAGCAGCCAAGATAGGGGACTAGCGGGAGAATGGTTGGGCACAGATACGCAGTATTTT.

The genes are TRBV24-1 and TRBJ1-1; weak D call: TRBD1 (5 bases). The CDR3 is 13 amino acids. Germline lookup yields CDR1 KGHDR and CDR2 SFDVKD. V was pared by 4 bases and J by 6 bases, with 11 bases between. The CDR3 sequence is CATSEGGGSEAFF. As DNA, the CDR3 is TGTGCCACCAGTGAGGGGGGAGGGTCTGAAGCTTTCTTT.

CDR3 loop: CASSALRDSPIEYGYTF. DNA for the CDR3: TGTGCCAGTAGTGCACTCCGGGACAGCCCTATTGAGTATGGCTACACCTTC. V gene TRBV19 combines with J gene TRBJ1-2; 7 bases match TRBD1. The CDR3 extends over 17 amino acids. The V and J ends lost 5 bases and 5 bases, in that order; junction bases with no gene match: 17. Germline values: CDR1 LNHDA, CDR2 SQIVND (reference sequence).

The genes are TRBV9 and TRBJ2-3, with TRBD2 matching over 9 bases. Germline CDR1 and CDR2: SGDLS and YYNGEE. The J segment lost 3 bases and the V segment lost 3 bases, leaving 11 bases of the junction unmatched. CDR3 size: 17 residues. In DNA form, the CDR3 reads TGTGCCAGCAGCGAGAGGGGAAGCGGGGGGCCGACAGATACGCAGTATTTT. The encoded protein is CASSERGSGGPTDTQYF.

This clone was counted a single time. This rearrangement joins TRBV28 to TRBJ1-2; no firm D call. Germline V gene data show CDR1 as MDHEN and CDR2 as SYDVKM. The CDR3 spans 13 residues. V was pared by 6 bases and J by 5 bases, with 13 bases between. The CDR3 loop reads CASRAASGYGYTF. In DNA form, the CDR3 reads TGTGCCAGCAGGGCTGCCTCGGGGTATGGCTACACCTTC.

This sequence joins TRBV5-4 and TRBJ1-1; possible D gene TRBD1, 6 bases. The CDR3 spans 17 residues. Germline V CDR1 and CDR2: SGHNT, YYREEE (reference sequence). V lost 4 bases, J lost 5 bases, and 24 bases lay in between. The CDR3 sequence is CASSARGGVLRGTEAFF. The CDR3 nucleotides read TGTGCCAGCAGCGCGCGCGGGGGCGTTTTAAGAGGGACTGAAGCTTTCTTT.

CDR3 in DNA: TGTGCCAGCAGGGTCTCTCGGGGGGCCAACTATGGCTACACCTTC. This codes for CASRVSRGANYGYTF. This chain connects TRBV27 to TRBJ1-2; tentatively, D is TRBD1 (6 bases). Trimming removed 6 bases from V and 2 bases from J, with 16 bases in between. CDR3 length: 15 residues. CDR1 is MNHEY and CDR2 is SMNVEV in the germline V gene (reference sequence).

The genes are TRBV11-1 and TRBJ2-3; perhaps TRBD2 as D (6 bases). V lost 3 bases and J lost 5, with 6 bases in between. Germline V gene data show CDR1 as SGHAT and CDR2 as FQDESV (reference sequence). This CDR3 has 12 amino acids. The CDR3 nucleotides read TGTGCCAGCAGCTTGGGGGGAGATACGCAGTATTTT. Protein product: CASSLGGDTQYF.

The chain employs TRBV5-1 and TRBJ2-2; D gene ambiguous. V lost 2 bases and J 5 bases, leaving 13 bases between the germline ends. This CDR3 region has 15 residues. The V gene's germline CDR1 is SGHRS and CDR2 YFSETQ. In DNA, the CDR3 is TGCGCCAGCAGCTTCCGGGTTCTGAGAACCGGGGAGCTGTTTTTT. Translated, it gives CASSFRVLRTGELFF.

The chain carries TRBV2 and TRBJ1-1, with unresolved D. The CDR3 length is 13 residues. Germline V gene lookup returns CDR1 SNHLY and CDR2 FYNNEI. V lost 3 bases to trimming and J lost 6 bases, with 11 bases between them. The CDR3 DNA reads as TGTGCCAGCAGTGACCCGGGGTTTCCTGAAGCTTTCTTT. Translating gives CASSDPGFPEAFF.

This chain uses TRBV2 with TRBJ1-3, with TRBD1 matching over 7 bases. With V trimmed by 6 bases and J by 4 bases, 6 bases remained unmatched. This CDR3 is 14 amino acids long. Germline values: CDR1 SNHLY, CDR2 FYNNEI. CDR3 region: CASSVQGRGNTIYF. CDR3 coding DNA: TGTGCCAGCAGCGTACAGGGGAGGGGAAACACCATATATTTT.

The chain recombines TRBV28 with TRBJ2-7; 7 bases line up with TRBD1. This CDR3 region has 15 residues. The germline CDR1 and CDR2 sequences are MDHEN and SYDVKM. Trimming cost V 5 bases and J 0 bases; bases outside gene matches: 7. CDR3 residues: CASSPGQDLSYEQYF. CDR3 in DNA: TGTGCCAGCAGTCCCGGACAGGACCTCTCCTACGAGCAGTACTTC.

The CDR3 loop is CASSPHRGSTHHSNQPQHF. CDR3 coding DNA: TGTGCCAGCAGTCCCCACAGGGGGTCAACGCACCATAGCAATCAGCCCCAGCATTTT. The rearrangement uses TRBV27 and TRBJ1-5; the match to TRBD1 covers 8 bases. Germline loops: CDR1 MNHEY, CDR2 SMNVEV (reference sequence). The CDR3 is 19 residues long. The ends lost 5 bases at V and 0 bases at J; junction bases unmatched: 15.

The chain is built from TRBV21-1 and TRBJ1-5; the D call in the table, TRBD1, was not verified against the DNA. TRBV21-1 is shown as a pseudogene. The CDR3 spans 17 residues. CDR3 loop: CASYRRGHRISNQPQHF. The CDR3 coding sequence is TGTGCCAGCTACCGAAGAGGACACCGTATTAGCAATCAGCCCCAGCATTTT.

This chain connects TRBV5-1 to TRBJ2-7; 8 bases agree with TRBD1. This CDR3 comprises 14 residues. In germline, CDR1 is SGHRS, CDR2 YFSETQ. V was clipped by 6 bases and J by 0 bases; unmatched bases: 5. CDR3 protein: CASTQGALSYEQYF. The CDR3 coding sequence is TGCGCCAGCACCCAGGGGGCACTCTCCTACGAGCAGTACTTC.

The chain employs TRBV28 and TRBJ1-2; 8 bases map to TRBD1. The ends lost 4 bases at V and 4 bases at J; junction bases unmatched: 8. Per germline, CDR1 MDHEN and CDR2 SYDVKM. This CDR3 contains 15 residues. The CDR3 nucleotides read TGTGCCAGCAGTTATGCCACCGGACAGGGCTATGGCTACACCTTC. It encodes CASSYATGQGYGYTF.